The 28 T cell receptor beta chains listed next were all sequenced from one sample in a study of T cell repertoires in cytomegalovirus infection. Via MiXCR, TCRdb re-called the reads, giving one row per CDR3 protein. The table shows 250,000 to 300,000 distinct CDR3 sequences, with roughly 13% occurring only once. Sample: PBMCs. These receptor sequences come from a human donor in good health (CMV status not recorded). Some clones in this sample may be carry-over from other donors' samples.

This clonotype was observed many times. The rearrangement links TRBV29-1 to TRBJ2-1; D is perhaps TRBD2 (5 bases). Trimming removed 1 base from V and 0 bases from J, with 13 bases in between. From germline, CDR1 is SQVTM and CDR2 ANQGSEA. CDR3 size: 16 residues. The CDR3 sequence: CSVEAIGGYSYNEQFF. CDR3 bases: TGCAGCGTTGAAGCTATCGGCGGGTACTCCTACAATGAGCAGTTCTTC.

This clonotype was detected many times. This chain links TRBV7-2 with TRBJ2-5; 16 nucleotides align to TRBD2. With 4 bases clipped from V and 0 bases from J, the junction kept 2 bases outside the gene matches. The CDR3 is 17 residues long. Germline values: CDR1 SGHTA, CDR2 FQGNSA. CDR3 loop: CASSSGLAGGYQETQYF. For the CDR3, the DNA is TGTGCCAGCAGCTCGGGACTAGCGGGGGGGTACCAAGAGACCCAGTACTTC.

This clonotype came up a few times. The gene calls are TRBV14 and TRBJ2-7; 10 bases fit TRBD1. V shed 4 bases, J shed 2 bases, and the junction held 5 bases outside the gene matches. The CDR3 consists of 15 residues. Per the germline V gene, CDR1 is SGHDN and CDR2 is FVKESK. CDR3 sequence: CASSRSGQGAYEQYF. DNA of the CDR3: TGTGCCAGCAGCCGTTCCGGACAGGGGGCCTACGAGCAGTACTTC.

This rearrangement joins TRBV29-1 to TRBJ2-5; 9 positions agree with TRBD2. CDR1 is SQVTM and CDR2 is ANQGSEA in the germline V gene. The CDR3 has 13 amino acids. With 5 bases clipped from V and 5 bases from J, the junction kept 6 bases outside the gene matches. The CDR3 region is CSVRAGGIETQYF. CDR3 bases: TGCAGCGTTCGAGCGGGGGGCATCGAGACCCAGTACTTC.

The table lists this clonotype with many counts. J is TRBJ1-5 and V is TRBV7-9, with D perhaps matching TRBD1 (6 bases). V lost 5 bases, J lost 5 bases, and 16 bases lay in between. This CDR3 spans 15 amino acids. Germline loops: CDR1 SEHNR, CDR2 FQNEAQ (reference sequence). The CDR3 region is CASSVDRINDQPQHF. The CDR3 DNA follows: TGTGCCAGCAGCGTAGACAGGATTAACGATCAGCCCCAGCATTTT. Looking up the rest from reference TRBV7-9 and TRBJ1-5 gives the full variable domain: DTGVSQNPRHKITKRGQNVTFRCDPISEHNRLYWYRQTLGQGPEFLTYFQNEAQLEKSRLLSDRFSAERPKGSFSTLEIQRTEQGDSAMYLCASSVDRINDQPQHFGDGTRLSIL.

This clonotype occurred a few times. This chain connects TRBV7-9 to TRBJ2-7; 8 nucleotides match TRBD2. The junction had 7 bases not matched to a gene; V was cut back by 0 bases and J by 3 bases. This CDR3 has 16 residues. Germline values: CDR1 SEHNR, CDR2 FQNEAQ (reference sequence). Here the CDR3 reads CASSLANGGDIYEQYF. As DNA, the CDR3 is TGTGCCAGCAGCTTAGCGAACGGGGGGGACATCTACGAGCAGTACTTC.

This clonotype was recorded many times. This sequence joins TRBV7-9 and TRBJ2-3, with TRBD2 matching 14 bases. In germline, CDR1 is SEHNR, CDR2 FQNEAQ (reference sequence). The CDR3 spans 18 residues. The J segment lost 0 bases and the V segment lost 6 bases, leaving 8 bases of the junction unmatched. CDR3 protein: CASSSPRTSGGSTDTQYF. The CDR3 coding sequence is TGTGCCAGCAGTTCACCGCGGACTAGCGGGGGGAGCACAGATACGCAGTATTTT.

The rearrangement links TRBV6-6 to TRBJ1-5; D is unresolved. The germline CDR1 and CDR2 sequences are MNHNY and SVGAGI (reference sequence). The CDR3 extends over 18 amino acids. Trimming removed 0 bases at V and 2 bases at J, with 17 bases between. The CDR3 DNA reads as TGTGCCAGCAGTTACTCGAGCGGGAAGGGCCTCGGCAATCAGCCCCAGCATTTT. Translated: CASSYSSGKGLGNQPQHF.

The chain is built from TRBV4-2 and TRBJ1-1; TRBD1 is a possible D gene (6 bases). Germline values: CDR1 LGHNA, CDR2 YNFKEQ. The CDR3 length is 15 residues. The CDR3 is CVKAQDRWVNTEAFF. CDR3 DNA: TGTGTCAAGGCCCAGGACAGATGGGTGAACACTGAAGCTTTCTTT.

This clonotype was recorded many times. V usage is TRBV7-2 and J usage is TRBJ1-1; D perhaps matches TRBD1 (6 bases). This CDR3 spans 16 amino acids. Trimming shortened V by 6 bases and J by 0 bases, and 17 bases separated the two germline ends. Germline V CDR1 and CDR2: SGHTA, FQGNSA. The CDR3 sequence is CASSKQGLNLNTEAFF. The CDR3 coding sequence is TGTGCCAGCAGTAAACAGGGACTAAATTTGAACACTGAAGCTTTCTTT.

The rearrangement joins TRBV14 to TRBJ2-1, with 11 bases identical to TRBD2. CDR1 and CDR2 (germline): SGHDN, FVKESK. Trimming took 3 bases from V and 10 from J; bases not matched to a gene: 8. The CDR3 length is 15 residues. The CDR3 bases are TGTGCCAGCAGCCATAGCGGGGGGGCGGTGGGAGAGCAGTTCTTC. Protein sequence: CASSHSGGAVGEQFF.

The chain joins TRBV4-2 to TRBJ1-5; 10 bases fit TRBD1. CDR1 and CDR2 (germline): LGHNA, YNFKEQ. The CDR3 extends over 17 amino acids. V was clipped by 3 bases and J by 3 bases; unmatched bases: 8. The CDR3 loop is CASSHSGTGDFNQPQHF. The CDR3 region has the DNA TGTGCCAGCAGCCACTCCGGGACAGGGGATTTCAATCAGCCCCAGCATTTT.

This clonotype was counted at least ten times. The chain carries TRBV7-6 and TRBJ1-6, with a weak D call TRBD1 (5 bases). CDR1 is SGHVS, CDR2 FNYEAQ, per germline. Trimming shortened V by 0 bases and J by 7 bases, and 10 bases separated the two germline ends. The CDR3 has 15 amino acids. The CDR3 protein is CASSLAGGDNSPLHF. CDR3 DNA sequence: TGTGCCAGCAGCTTAGCCGGGGGGGACAATTCACCCCTCCACTTT.

At least ten counts were recorded for this clonotype. In DNA, the CDR3 is TGTGCCAGCGCGAGCGGGTCTACCTACGAGCAGTACTTC. It is translated as CASASGSTYEQYF. The chain combines TRBV7-2 with TRBJ2-7, with D possibly being TRBD2 (6 bases). V gave up 8 bases and J gave up 2 bases, with 13 bases separating them. Germline CDR1 reads SGHTA; CDR2 reads FQGNSA. CDR3 size: 13 residues.

This clonotype was counted at least ten times. The V and J genes are TRBV7-2 and TRBJ2-3; unclear D gene. V was pared by 1 base and J by 2 bases, with 10 bases between. Germline V CDR1 and CDR2: SGHTA, FQGNSA. The CDR3 loop spans 15 amino acids. The CDR3 DNA sequence: TGTGCCAGCAGCTTAGTAGGCACCTTCACAGATACGCAGTATTTT. This sequence encodes CASSLVGTFTDTQYF. Combining the CDR3 with reference TRBV7-2 and TRBJ2-3 gives the whole variable domain GAGVSQSPSNKVTEKGKDVELRCDPISGHTALYWYRQSLGQGLEFLIYFQGNSAPDKSGLPSDRFSAERTGGSVSTLTIQRTQQEDSAVYLCASSLVGTFTDTQYFGPGTRLTVL.

This clonotype was counted at least ten times. J is TRBJ1-3 and V is TRBV27; 7 bases match TRBD1. The V segment lost 6 bases and the J segment 2 bases; nucleotides outside the gene matches: 7. Germline CDR1 is MNHEY and CDR2 is SMNVEV (reference sequence). The CDR3 is 15 residues long. CDR3 nucleotides: TGTGCCAGCAGACCTACAGGGGTGGCTGGAAACACCATATATTTT. It encodes CASRPTGVAGNTIYF.

The chain carries TRBV6-6 and TRBJ1-1, with D uncertain. Trimming left V 0 bases short and J 5 bases short, with 7 bases between. Per the germline V gene, CDR1 is MNHNY and CDR2 is SVGAGI (reference sequence). CDR3 length equals 13 residues. The CDR3 DNA reads TGTGCCAGCAGTTACTCGAGAGAAACTGAAGCTTTCTTT. Translating it yields CASSYSRETEAFF.

In its sample, this clonotype was seen many times. This chain uses TRBV7-2 with TRBJ1-5, with D possibly TRBD1 on 6 matching bases. This CDR3 has 15 amino acids. The germline gives CDR1 SGHTA, CDR2 FQGNSA. Trimming shortened V by 1 base and J by 6 bases, and 13 bases separated the two germline ends. CDR3 residues: CASSLGGGVGQPQHF. DNA for the CDR3: TGTGCCAGCAGCTTAGGAGGGGGAGTGGGTCAGCCCCAGCATTTT.

This clonotype was found a few times. The chain carries TRBV19 and TRBJ2-1; 14 nucleotides line up with TRBD2. The V gene's germline CDR1 is LNHDA and CDR2 SQIVND (reference sequence). Losses at the gene ends were 4 bases for V and 12 bases for J; bases not matched to a gene: 11. The CDR3 is 16 amino acids. The CDR3 loop reads CASSKGGTSGGLGQFF. For the CDR3, the DNA is TGTGCCAGTAGTAAGGGCGGGACTAGCGGGGGCCTGGGGCAGTTCTTC.

The J gene is TRBJ2-1, the V gene TRBV20-1; 8 positions agree with TRBD2. Trimming took 3 bases from V and 4 from J; bases not matched to a gene: 8. Germline V gene sequence: CDR1 DFQATT, CDR2 SNEGSKA (reference sequence). This CDR3 is built from 15 residues. The CDR3 region is CSARRREAPYNEQFF. CDR3 sequence (DNA): TGCAGTGCTAGGCGGCGGGAGGCGCCTTACAATGAGCAGTTCTTC.

This clonotype was detected many times. In nucleotides, the CDR3 is TGTGCCAGCAGTTTACAGCGGGGGATGCCTGAAGCTTTCTTT. Translated: CASSLQRGMPEAFF. This chain uses TRBV28 with TRBJ1-1, with D perhaps matching TRBD1 (5 bases). The V end was cut by 2 bases, the J end by 6 bases, with 13 bases between. This CDR3 is 14 amino acids long. CDR1 MDHEN and CDR2 SYDVKM come from the germline V gene. The full variable domain, completed using reference TRBV28 and TRBJ1-1, is DVKVTQSSRYLVKRTGEKVFLECVQDMDHENMFWYRQDPGLGLRLIYFSYDVKMKEKGDIPEGYSVSREKKERFSLILESASTNQTSMYLCASSLQRGMPEAFFGQGTRLTVV.

In this sample, this clonotype turned up a few times. The chain employs TRBV11-2 and TRBJ2-1; TRBD2 matches 7 bases. Germline V CDR1 and CDR2: SGHAT, FQNNGV. The CDR3 is made up of 15 amino acids. J gave up 2 bases and V 5 bases, and 6 bases lay outside the gene matches. CDR3 sequence reads: CASSHGTKTYNEQFF. DNA of the CDR3: TGTGCCAGCAGCCACGGGACTAAAACCTACAATGAGCAGTTCTTC.

This sequence joins TRBV5-1 and TRBJ2-5; D not resolved. The length of the CDR3 is 11 residues. Trimming took off 5 bases at V and 5 bases at J, with 7 bases between the two ends. Per germline, CDR1 SGHRS and CDR2 YFSETQ. CDR3 DNA: TGCGCCAGCAGAACCCAGGAGACCCAGTACTTC. It encodes CASRTQETQYF.

The chain employs TRBV14 and TRBJ2-1; 7 bases are a match to TRBD2. V lost 4 bases and J lost 6; bases outside the gene matches: 12. The CDR3 spans 16 residues. Germline values: CDR1 SGHDN, CDR2 FVKESK. CDR3 bases: TGTGCCAGCAGCCTTCTCCCAGGGAGCGGGACCAATGAGCAGTTCTTC. It yields the protein CASSLLPGSGTNEQFF.

This clonotype has at least ten counts. This rearrangement joins TRBV12-3 or TRBV12-4 to TRBJ2-5, with a tentative D call TRBD2 (6 bases). V lost 7 bases, J lost 2 bases, and 11 bases lay in between. The CDR3 consists of 13 residues. The CDR3 nucleotides are TGTGCCAGCAACCAGGGAGGACAAGAGACCCAGTACTTC. Encoded protein: CASNQGGQETQYF.

This chain links TRBV11-2 with TRBJ1-6; D is ambiguous. This CDR3 comprises 13 residues. Per the germline V gene, CDR1 is SGHAT and CDR2 is FQNNGV. Trimming stripped 5 bases from V and 9 bases from J, with 11 bases between. The CDR3 DNA is TGTGCCAGCAGCAAGCTAAGCGGTTCACCCCTCCACTTT. Encoded protein: CASSKLSGSPLHF. The full variable domain, completed using reference TRBV11-2 and TRBJ1-6, is EAGVAQSPRYKIIEKRQSVAFWCNPISGHATLYWYQQILGQGPKLLIQFQNNGVVDDSQLPKDRFSAERLKGVDSTLKIQPAKLEDSAVYLCASSKLSGSPLHFGNGTRLTVT.

This chain connects TRBV3-1 to TRBJ1-2, with a weak D call TRBD1 (5 bases). The germline gives CDR1 LGHDT, CDR2 YNNKEL (reference sequence). Trimming shortened V by 4 bases and J by 5 bases, and 17 bases separated the two germline ends. The CDR3 covers 15 residues. CDR3 region: CASSPQGAHRYGYTF. The DNA for the CDR3 is TGTGCCAGCAGCCCTCAGGGCGCCCACCGATATGGCTACACCTTC.

The V gene is TRBV5-1, the J gene TRBJ2-5; tentative D call: TRBD1 (7 bases). Trimming took 4 bases from V and 1 from J, leaving 11 bases between them. Germline values: CDR1 SGHRS, CDR2 YFSETQ. CDR3 length: 14 amino acids. CDR3 loop: CASSAGTVQETQYF. The CDR3 bases are TGCGCCAGCAGCGCGGGGACAGTCCAAGAGACCCAGTACTTC.